Listed below are T cell receptor beta chains from one sample, sequenced in a study of blood T cell repertoires in COVID-19. Clones were sequenced by immunoSEQ multiplex PCR, and TCRdb holds only the in-frame ones, with some missing. The sample has approximately 74,000 clones; approximately 83% are singletons. The specimen sequenced was peripheral blood. The receptor set was obtained from a man at least 80 years old with active or convalescent COVID-19. The CDR3 runs from the conserved cysteine through the conserved F or W. A D gene is named only where the DNA matches it firmly. Rows may omit the clone size; those that give it use once, few, many or a size class.

clone size | D gene | J gene | V gene | CDR3 protein | CDR3 DNA
NA | NA | TRBJ2-7 | TRBV5-1 | CASSLTQGTGREQYF | TGCGCCAGCAGCTTGACACAGGGTACGGGCCGCGAGCAGTACTTC
NA | NA | TRBJ1-3 | TRBV30 | CAWSRGSGSGNTIYF | TGTGCCTGGAGTCGAGGCAGCGGCTCTGGAAACACCATATATTTT
NA | TRBD2 | TRBJ2-1 | TRBV7-2 | CASSGLAGTSSYNEQFF | TGTGCCAGCAGCGGACTAGCGGGGACCAGCTCCTACAATGAGCAGTTCTTC
NA | NA | TRBJ2-2 | TRBV11-3 | CASSRLIGVNTGELFF | TGTGCCAGCAGCAGACTCATAGGGGTGAACACCGGGGAGCTGTTTTTT
NA | TRBD2 | TRBJ2-3 | TRBV6-5 | CASSLRGGPDTQYF | TGTGCCAGCAGCCTGCGGGGGGGCCCTGATACGCAGTATTTT
NA | NA | TRBJ1-5 | TRBV5-1 | CASSVDSTQPQHF | TGCGCCAGCAGCGTGGACAGTACCCAGCCCCAGCATTTT
NA | TRBD1 | TRBJ1-1 | TRBV2 | CASSETGGNVRKAFF | TGTGCCAGCAGTGAGACAGGGGGCAATGTGAGGAAAGCTTTCTTT
NA | TRBD2 | TRBJ2-3 | TRBV18 | CASSPLLLAGGTDTQYF | TGTGCCAGCTCACCACTGTTACTAGCGGGAGGCACAGATACGCAGTATTTT
once | TRBD1 | TRBJ1-6 | TRBV5-1 | CASSQGQGAYNSPLHF | TGCGCCAGCAGCCAGGGACAGGGCGCCTATAATTCACCCCTCCACTTT
few | NA | TRBJ1-2 | TRBV28 | CASSTPESGTSYGYTF | TGTGCCAGCAGTACTCCCGAATCGGGGACTAGCTATGGCTACACCTTC
NA | NA | TRBJ2-7 | TRBV14 | CASSHNIYEQYF | TGTGCCAGCAGCCACAACATCTACGAGCAGTACTTC
NA | TRBD2 | TRBJ2-4 | TRBV5-1 | CASSLAGTSGGPGNIQYF | TGCGCCAGCAGCTTGGCCGGGACTAGCGGGGGGCCCGGAAACATTCAGTACTTC
once | TRBD1 | TRBJ1-1 | TRBV30 | CACRDRDGGTEAFF | TGTGCCTGCCGGGACAGGGACGGAGGGACTGAAGCTTTCTTT
NA | NA | TRBJ2-7 | TRBV19 | CASSRRGSYEQYF | TGTGCCAGTAGTAGGAGGGGTAGCTACGAGCAGTACTTC
NA | NA | TRBJ1-6 | TRBV5-4 | CASSLAGQLNSPLHF | TGTGCCAGCAGCTTGGCCGGACAACTTAATTCACCCCTCCACTTT
NA | TRBD2 | TRBJ2-1 | TRBV7-9 | CASSERLAGTYNEQFF | TGTGCCAGCAGCGAAAGACTAGCGGGAACCTACAATGAGCAGTTCTTC
NA | TRBD1 | TRBJ2-7 | TRBV16 | CASSEDRYEQYF | TGTGCCAGCAGCGAGGACAGGTACGAGCAGTACTTC
NA | TRBD1 | TRBJ2-7 | TRBV19 | CASTNPGTGDYEQYF | TGTGCCAGTACAAACCCCGGGACAGGGGACTACGAGCAGTACTTC
NA | NA | TRBJ1-5 | TRBV4-1 | CASSPRPYRTVNQPQHF | TGCGCCAGCAGCCCCCGCCCCTACAGGACAGTCAATCAGCCCCAGCATTTT
NA | NA | TRBJ2-2 | TRBV3-1/TRBV3-2 | CASSQEAGRGGGELFF | TGTGCCAGCAGCCAAGAGGCCGGGAGAGGTGGCGGGGAGCTGTTTTTT
NA | TRBD2 | TRBJ2-5 | TRBV3-1/TRBV3-2 | CASSEGLAGVYQETQYF | TGTGCCAGCAGCGAAGGACTAGCGGGAGTTTACCAAGAGACCCAGTACTTC
NA | NA | TRBJ1-3 | TRBV18 | CASSPGQANTIYF | TGTGCCAGCTCGCCGGGACAAGCAAACACCATATATTTT
NA | TRBD1 | TRBJ1-5 | TRBV13 | CASSLEQGIRQPQHF | TGTGCCAGCAGTCTGGAACAGGGGATTCGGCAGCCCCAGCATTTT
few | TRBD2 | TRBJ2-7 | TRBV14 | CASSQGKVTSMYEQYF | TGTGCCAGCAGCCAAGGTAAGGTGACTAGCATGTACGAGCAGTACTTC
once | NA | TRBJ2-7 | TRBV4-1 | CASSQSTSNYEQYF | TGCGCCAGCAGCCAGTCGACTAGTAACTACGAGCAGTACTTC
NA | NA | TRBJ1-2 | TRBV4-1 | CASSQERGVNYGYTF | TGCGCCAGCAGCCAAGAGCGCGGTGTTAACTATGGCTACACCTTC
NA | NA | TRBJ1-3 | TRBV10-3 | CAISEPPSGNTIYF | TGTGCCATCAGTGAGCCTCCCTCTGGAAACACCATATATTTT
NA | TRBD1 | TRBJ1-1 | TRBV6-4 | CASSDDRGDRAFF | TGTGCCAGCAGTGACGACAGGGGAGATCGGGCTTTCTTT
NA | TRBD2 | TRBJ2-3 | TRBV4-1 | CASSQDLLAENTDTQYF | TGCGCCAGCAGCCAGGACCTACTAGCGGAGAACACAGATACGCAGTATTTT
once | TRBD1 | TRBJ1-4 | TRBV5-1 | CASSGTGAANEKLFF | TGCGCCAGCAGCGGGACAGGTGCGGCTAATGAAAAACTGTTTTTT
NA | TRBD2 | TRBJ2-7 | TRBV11-2 | CASSSTSGGAFYEQYF | TGTGCCAGCAGCTCGACTAGCGGGGGGGCCTTTTACGAGCAGTACTTC
NA | NA | TRBJ1-5 | TRBV2 | CASSEGRRGYSNQPQHF | TGTGCCAGCAGTGAGGGCAGGAGGGGATATAGCAATCAGCCCCAGCATTTT
NA | TRBD2 | TRBJ2-5 | TRBV5-1 | CASSPGTSFQETQYF | TGCGCCAGCAGCCCCGGGACTAGCTTTCAAGAGACCCAGTACTTC
NA | NA | TRBJ1-1 | TRBV3-1/TRBV3-2 | CASSPWQGHTEAFF | TGTGCCAGCAGCCCCTGGCAGGGGCACACTGAAGCTTTCTTT
NA | NA | TRBJ1-5 | TRBV4-3 | CASSQEDGRQPQHF | TGCGCCAGCAGCCAAGAGGATGGGCGTCAGCCCCAGCATTTT
NA | TRBD2 | TRBJ2-3 | TRBV4-2 | CASSLSGGANTDTQYF | TGTGCCAGCAGCCTGAGCGGGGGGGCTAATACAGATACGCAGTATTTT
once | NA | TRBJ1-2 | TRBV19 | CASSTSPGVGYGYTF | TGTGCCAGTAGTACGAGCCCGGGTGTTGGCTATGGCTACACCTTC
NA | NA | TRBJ1-6 | TRBV2 | CASSEAGTGKNSPLHF | TGTGCCAGCAGTGAAGCCGGAACAGGGAAGAATTCACCCCTCCACTTT
few | NA | TRBJ2-7 | TRBV10-3 | CAIGQSYEQYF | TGTGCCATCGGGCAGAGCTACGAGCAGTACTTC
large | NA | TRBJ2-7 | TRBV4-1 | CASSQVAGQLYEQYF | TGCGCCAGCAGCCAAGTGGCAGGGCAACTCTACGAGCAGTACTTC
few | TRBD2 | TRBJ2-5 | TRBV6-6 | CASTKAGGETQYF | TGTGCCAGCACCAAGGCCGGGGGGGAGACCCAGTACTTC
NA | TRBD1 | TRBJ1-2 | TRBV5-1 | CASSSGQRNYGYTF | TGCGCCAGCAGCTCGGGACAGAGAAACTATGGCTACACCTTC
NA | NA | TRBJ2-7 | TRBV10-3 | CAISGQSSYEQYF | TGTGCCATCAGTGGACAAAGCTCCTACGAGCAGTACTTC
NA | NA | TRBJ2-1 | TRBV28 | CASSPYRIRDEQFF | TGTGCCAGCAGTCCGTACAGGATCCGGGATGAGCAGTTCTTC
NA | TRBD2 | TRBJ2-2 | TRBV18 | CASSPPSGGLYTGELFF | TGTGCCAGCTCACCACCGAGCGGGGGGCTCTACACCGGGGAGCTGTTTTTT
NA | NA | TRBJ2-5 | TRBV5-1 | CASSQTGLVETQYF | TGCGCCAGCAGTCAAACAGGGTTGGTCGAGACCCAGTACTTC
NA | TRBD2 | TRBJ2-1 | TRBV11-3 | CASSLTLAGPGEQFF | TGTGCCAGCAGCTTAACACTAGCGGGCCCGGGGGAGCAGTTCTTC
NA | NA | TRBJ1-1 | TRBV10-1 | CASSGRASTEAFF | TGCGCCAGCAGTGGGAGGGCCAGCACTGAAGCTTTCTTT
once | NA | TRBJ1-2 | TRBV7-2 | CASSTQRSGGYTF | TGTGCCAGCAGCACTCAAAGGAGCGGTGGCTACACCTTC
NA | TRBD1 | TRBJ2-2 | TRBV9 | CASSVGQGHLFF | TGTGCCAGCAGCGTAGGACAGGGGCATCTGTTTTTT
NA | TRBD1 | TRBJ1-1 | TRBV28 | CASTPSRGYTEAFF | TGTGCCAGCACCCCATCCAGGGGGTACACTGAAGCTTTCTTT
NA | NA | TRBJ2-1 | TRBV6-5 | CASSQGSSNEQFF | TGTGCCAGCAGCCAGGGATCCTCCAATGAGCAGTTCTTC
NA | NA | TRBJ2-7 | TRBV10-3 | CAISGSLAEAYF | TGTGCCATCAGTGGTTCCCTAGCTGAAGCGTACTTC